The next 28 T cell receptor beta chains were all read from a single sample in a study of shared clonotypes between healthy human individuals. Clones were read by immunoSEQ multiplex PCR, and TCRdb kept only the in-frame ones, dropping some. The table has about 490,000 clones, approximately 78% seen once. The source material was PBMCs. All receptors derive from a woman aged 40 to 50 in good health. Some clones in this sample may be carry-over from other donors' samples.

The rearrangement uses TRBV5-1 and TRBJ2-1, with 9 bases lining up with TRBD2. CDR1 and CDR2 from the germline V gene are SGHRS and YFSETQ. Trimming cost V 4 bases and J 6 bases; bases outside gene matches: 14. This CDR3 comprises 17 residues. CDR3 nucleotide sequence: TGCGCCAGCAGCCGGTTACCGGGACTAGCTAGGGCCAATGAGCAGTTCTTC. Translation gives CASSRLPGLARANEQFF.

The rearrangement links TRBV5-1 to TRBJ2-7; a weak D match, TRBD2 (7 bases). The CDR3 totals 14 residues. The V gene lost 4 bases and the J gene lost 3 bases, with 14 bases spanning the gap. CDR1 and CDR2 (germline): SGHRS, YFSETQ. This CDR3 is CASSSGTMNYEQYF. The CDR3 DNA reads as TGCGCCAGCAGCAGCGGGACAATGAACTACGAGCAGTACTTC.

Notes on this clone: A much larger clone lies a single base off, so this may be a read error. The CDR3 coding sequence is TGTGCCAGCAGCTCCGGACAGTTCTATGGCTACACCTTC. Protein product: CASSSGQFYGYTF. The genes are TRBV11-2 and TRBJ1-2, with D perhaps matching TRBD1 (6 bases). In germline, CDR1 is SGHAT, CDR2 FQNNGV. Trimming stripped 4 bases from V and 4 bases from J, with 10 bases between. The CDR3 contains 13 residues.

V gene TRBV9 combines with J gene TRBJ2-1, with D perhaps given as TRBD1 or TRBD2 (5 bases each). Germline V lookup: CDR1 SGDLS, CDR2 YYNGEE. Trimming shortened V by 0 bases and J by 7 bases, and 8 bases separated the two germline ends. The CDR3 length is 13 residues. CDR3 region: CASSVAGLNEQFF. Written as DNA, the CDR3 is TGTGCCAGCAGCGTAGCGGGGCTAAATGAGCAGTTCTTC. The complete variable domain, with remaining parts taken from reference TRBV9 and TRBJ2-1, reads DSGVTQTPKHLITATGQRVTLRCSPRSGDLSVYWYQQSLDQGLQFLIQYYNGEERAKGNILERFSAQQFPDLHSELNLSSLELGDSALYFCASSVAGLNEQFFGPGTRLTVL.

V and J are TRBV27 and TRBJ2-1; D may be TRBD2 (6 bases). The CDR3 is made up of 14 amino acids. The germline CDR1 and CDR2 sequences are MNHEY and SMNVEV (reference sequence). Deletions cut 5 bases from V and 7 bases from J, with 15 bases between. The CDR3 nucleotides read TGTGCCAGCAGTCCAACAGCGGGTTATAATGAGCAGTTCTTC. Its translation is CASSPTAGYNEQFF.

This chain links TRBV7-9 with TRBJ1-6; TRBD1 matches 9 bases. The junction had 6 bases not matched to a gene; V was cut back by 2 bases and J by 10 bases. From germline, CDR1 is SEHNR and CDR2 FQNEAQ (reference sequence). This CDR3 is built from 15 residues. The CDR3 DNA is TGTGCCAGCAGCTTACCGGGACAGGGAGAATCACCCCTCCACTTT. This sequence encodes CASSLPGQGESPLHF. Full variable domain (rest looked up from reference TRBV7-9 and TRBJ1-6): DTGVSQNPRHKITKRGQNVTFRCDPISEHNRLYWYRQTLGQGPEFLTYFQNEAQLEKSRLLSDRFSAERPKGSFSTLEIQRTEQGDSAMYLCASSLPGQGESPLHFGNGTRLTVT.

As regards this clone: One base away lies a much larger clone, so this may be a sequencing read error. V usage is TRBV6-7 and J usage is TRBJ2-4; perhaps D is TRBD1 or TRBD2 (5 bases each). TRBV6-7 is an open reading frame whose function is uncertain. This CDR3 region has 19 residues. CDR3 residues: CASSPRAEGLLKDKNIRYF. For the CDR3, the DNA is TGTGCCAGCAGCCCCCGGGCTGAGGGGCTGTTAAAAGACAAAAACATTCGGTACTTC.

This chain links TRBV7-2 with TRBJ2-1; D may correspond to TRBD1 or TRBD2 (5 bases each). Trimming took off 4 bases at V and 2 bases at J, with 12 bases between the two ends. The V gene's germline CDR1 is SGHTA and CDR2 FQGNSA. The CDR3 consists of 15 residues. The DNA for the CDR3 is TGTGCCAGCAGCTGGGTGGGACCCCCCTACAATGAGCAGTTCTTC. It codes for CASSWVGPPYNEQFF.

Here the CDR3 reads CASSFPTSEATGELFF. CDR3 DNA sequence: TGTGCCAGCAGTTTTCCAACTAGCGAGGCCACCGGGGAGCTGTTTTTT. The rearrangement joins TRBV28 to TRBJ2-2, with 7 bases lining up with TRBD2. V dropped 3 bases and J dropped 4; count of bases not matched to a gene: 8. The germline V gene encodes CDR1 MDHEN and CDR2 SYDVKM. The CDR3 length is 16 residues. Looking up the rest from reference TRBV28 and TRBJ2-2 gives the full variable domain: DVKVTQSSRYLVKRTGEKVFLECVQDMDHENMFWYRQDPGLGLRLIYFSYDVKMKEKGDIPEGYSVSREKKERFSLILESASTNQTSMYLCASSFPTSEATGELFFGEGSRLTVL.

The V gene is TRBV15, the J gene TRBJ2-7; 10 positions agree with TRBD1. The V gene's germline CDR1 is LNHNV and CDR2 YYDKDF (reference sequence). V gave up 4 bases and J gave up 1 base; unmatched junction bases: 1. The length of the CDR3 is 14 residues. Here the CDR3 reads CATSTGQGSYEQYF. For the CDR3, the DNA is TGTGCCACCAGCACGGGACAGGGGTCCTACGAGCAGTACTTC.

V usage is TRBV27 and J usage is TRBJ1-1, with D unresolved. Trimming cost V 6 bases and J 5 bases, with 16 bases left between them. The CDR3 contains 14 residues. Per germline, CDR1 MNHEY and CDR2 SMNVEV (reference sequence). CDR3 loop: CASRPGIGNTEAFF. CDR3 DNA sequence: TGTGCCAGCAGACCAGGAATCGGGAATACTGAAGCTTTCTTT.

This chain links TRBV6-6 with TRBJ1-1; the D gene is possibly TRBD1 (6 bases). Germline lookup yields CDR1 MNHNY and CDR2 SVGAGI (reference sequence). This CDR3 region has 15 residues. Trimming took off 0 bases at V and 0 bases at J, with 8 bases between the two ends. This chain's CDR3 is CASSYSGAMNTEAFF. In DNA, the CDR3 is TGTGCCAGCAGTTACTCGGGGGCCATGAACACTGAAGCTTTCTTT.

This sequence joins TRBV5-5 and TRBJ2-2; possible D gene TRBD1, 7 bases. There are 16 residues in the CDR3. The germline CDR1 and CDR2 sequences are SGHKS and YYEKEE (reference sequence). V was clipped by 4 bases and J by 2 bases, with 15 bases between them. The CDR3 reads CASSAVRGANTGELFF. In nucleotides, the CDR3 is TGTGCCAGCAGCGCGGTCAGGGGGGCAAACACCGGGGAGCTGTTTTTT. Using reference TRBV5-5 and TRBJ2-2 for the parts outside the CDR3, the full variable domain is DAGVTQSPTHLIKTRGQQVTLRCSPISGHKSVSWYQQVLGQGPQFIFQYYEKEERGRGNFPDRFSARQFPNYSSELNVNALLLGDSALYLCASSAVRGANTGELFFGEGSRLTVL.

J is TRBJ2-2 and V is TRBV19; weak D call: TRBD1 (6 bases). V gave up 5 bases and J gave up 4 bases, with 11 bases separating them. The CDR3 covers 14 residues. The V gene's germline CDR1 is LNHDA and CDR2 SQIVND (reference sequence). The CDR3 coding sequence is TGTGCCAGTAGTGCAGACAGGAGCACCGGGGAGCTGTTTTTT. Translated, it gives CASSADRSTGELFF.

V gene TRBV2 combines with J gene TRBJ2-7; D is unresolved. The V end lost 8 bases, the J end lost 3 bases, and 5 bases lay between the germline ends. The CDR3 contains 10 residues. Per germline, CDR1 SNHLY and CDR2 FYNNEI. The CDR3 loop is CASAYYEQYF. The CDR3, as DNA: TGTGCCAGCGCATACTACGAGCAGTACTTC.

This clone has a single count. V usage is TRBV30 and J usage is TRBJ2-1; D is possibly TRBD2 (7 bases). V lost 5 bases and J 9 bases, leaving 14 bases between the germline ends. The CDR3 length is 12 residues. Germline CDR1 is GTSNPN and CDR2 is SVGIG (reference sequence). In DNA form, the CDR3 reads TGTGCCTGGGGAAGGGGGGGTGGTGAGCAGTTCTTC. It translates to CAWGRGGGEQFF.

The chain couples TRBV5-1 to TRBJ2-3, with D maybe TRBD2 (6 bases). The CDR3 covers 15 residues. Trimming cost V 3 bases and J 4 bases, with 15 bases left between them. The germline V gene has CDR1 SGHRS and CDR2 YFSETQ. CDR3 sequence reads: CASSSVRLVSDTQYF. CDR3 nucleotide sequence: TGCGCCAGCAGCTCCGTGCGACTAGTCTCAGATACGCAGTATTTT.

The rearrangement links TRBV4-3 to TRBJ1-5; unclear D gene. Germline assignment: CDR1 LGHNA and CDR2 YSLEER. The CDR3 covers 16 residues. V lost 6 bases, J lost 0 bases, and 15 bases lay in between. In nucleotides, the CDR3 is TGCGCCAGCAGTCCTCAAGTTACATATAGCAATCAGCCCCAGCATTTT. It is translated as CASSPQVTYSNQPQHF.

The genes are TRBV28 and TRBJ1-5, with a possible D match to TRBD1 (5 bases). The CDR3 is made up of 18 amino acids. V was trimmed by 6 bases and J by 1 base, leaving 22 bases between them. Per germline, CDR1 MDHEN and CDR2 SYDVKM. The CDR3 loop reads CASRLVTQTDGSNQPQHF. CDR3 in DNA: TGTGCCAGCAGGCTCGTTACTCAGACAGACGGAAGCAATCAGCCCCAGCATTTT.

CDR3 bases: TGTGCCAGCAGTGAGGCTCAAGAGACCCAGTACTTC. Translating it yields CASSEAQETQYF. The chain uses TRBV2 and TRBJ2-5; D ambiguous. The germline CDR1 and CDR2 sequences are SNHLY and FYNNEI. This CDR3 is built from 12 residues. Trimming removed 3 bases from V and 2 bases from J, with 4 bases in between.

The chain carries TRBV11-2 and TRBJ2-7, with a possible D match to TRBD2 (6 bases). The CDR3 runs to 17 residues. Germline V CDR1 and CDR2: SGHAT, FQNNGV. The germline V and J ends were trimmed by 3 bases and 4 bases, with 22 bases remaining between them. CDR3 sequence reads: CASSFGGGWEERYEQYF. The DNA for the CDR3 is TGTGCCAGCAGCTTTGGGGGTGGGTGGGAGGAGAGATACGAGCAGTACTTC.

The chain is built from TRBV27 and TRBJ2-1; 10 nucleotides match TRBD2. There are 17 residues in the CDR3. V was pared by 2 bases and J by 7 bases, with 11 bases of the junction left unmatched. Germline V gives CDR1 MNHEY, CDR2 SMNVEV (reference sequence). CDR3 protein: CASSLRRLAGDGNEQFF. CDR3 nucleotide sequence: TGTGCCAGCAGTTTAAGACGGCTAGCGGGAGATGGTAATGAGCAGTTCTTC.

As concerns this clone: This same CDR3 is encoded by further DNA sequences in the sample. The rearrangement uses TRBV4-1 and TRBJ1-2; TRBD1 might be the D (6 bases). CDR1 and CDR2 from the germline V gene are MGHRA and YSYEKL. CDR3 length equals 15 residues. The ends were cut back, 0 bases at V and 2 bases at J, with 10 bases in the middle. CDR3 in DNA: TGCGCCAGCAGCCAAGATCCTGGGGGCAACTATGGCTACACCTTC. It encodes CASSQDPGGNYGYTF.

The chain joins TRBV4-1 to TRBJ2-2; no clear D gene. The germline V gene encodes CDR1 MGHRA and CDR2 YSYEKL. The CDR3 is 15 residues long. Trimming stripped 0 bases from V and 1 base from J, with 6 bases between. CDR3 nucleotide sequence: TGCGCCAGCAGCCAAGACGGTCGGAACACCGGGGAGCTGTTTTTT. Protein: CASSQDGRNTGELFF.

DNA for the CDR3: TGTGCCTGGCAGGGGGGAGCCGAGCAGTACTTC. Translation gives CAWQGGAEQYF. The chain recombines TRBV30 with TRBJ2-5; D is perhaps TRBD1 (7 bases). Judging by the DNA end, TRBJ2-7 fits better; the J call may be wrong. The CDR3 is 11 residues long. Germline V gives CDR1 GTSNPN, CDR2 SVGIG (reference sequence).

The gene calls are TRBV7-9 and TRBJ2-7; 8 bases align to TRBD1. J gave up 1 base and V 2 bases, and 16 bases lay outside the gene matches. The CDR3 is 19 residues long. Germline CDR1 reads SEHNR; CDR2 reads FQNEAQ (reference sequence). The CDR3 DNA reads as TGTGCCAGCAGCTTAACGGTGGGAACAGGGGGACTGGGGTCCTACGAGCAGTACTTC. Translated, it gives CASSLTVGTGGLGSYEQYF.

The rearrangement links TRBV10-3 to TRBJ1-1; D is unclear. This CDR3 has 11 residues. The V end lost 3 bases, the J end lost 8 bases, and 7 bases lay between the germline ends. CDR1 and CDR2 (germline): ENHRY, SYGVKD. CDR3 in amino acids: CAISEDLEAFF. In nucleotides, the CDR3 is TGTGCCATCAGTGAAGATTTGGAAGCTTTCTTT.

This clone was seen once. The chain has TRBV10-2 and TRBJ1-2; D might be TRBD1 (5 bases). CDR3 length equals 14 residues. Per germline, CDR1 WSHSY and CDR2 SAAADI. V gave up 7 bases and J gave up 0 bases, with 12 bases separating them. CDR3 protein: CASNPRGANYGYTF. CDR3 coding DNA: TGCGCCAGCAATCCGAGAGGGGCTAACTATGGCTACACCTTC.